The 14 T cell receptor beta chains listed next were all sequenced from one sample in a study of T cell responses to AZD1222 COVID-19 vaccine. Data came from immunoSEQ multiplex PCR; TCRdb stores just in-frame clones and leaves some out. The table shows about 150,000 clones, with approximately 87% occurring only once. The input for sequencing was peripheral blood, taken 28 days after the second AZD1222 dose. The receptors originated from an adult who received the AZD1222 COVID-19 vaccine.

The gene calls are TRBV7-3 and TRBJ2-2; 8 bases are a match to TRBD1. Germline CDR1 SGHTA, CDR2 FQGTGA. The V gene end was trimmed by 5 bases and the J gene end by 6 bases; junction bases not matched to a gene: 8. The CDR3 spans 15 residues. The CDR3 region has the DNA TGTGCCAGCAGCCCGTCAGGGGGCTCTGCCGGGGAGCTGTTTTTT. It specifies CASSPSGGSAGELFF.

V is TRBV5-1 and J is TRBJ1-3; 9 bases line up with TRBD1. V gave up 4 bases and J gave up 0 bases; unmatched junction bases: 8. Germline V lookup: CDR1 SGHRS, CDR2 YFSETQ. This CDR3 is built from 17 residues. The CDR3 DNA sequence: TGCGCCAGCAGCCCAAGACAGGGGGACTTCTCTGGAAACACCATATATTTT. Amino acid sequence: CASSPRQGDFSGNTIYF.

This chain joins TRBV4-3 and TRBJ1-1; D remains ambiguous. This CDR3 comprises 15 residues. V dropped 0 bases and J dropped 5 bases, with 13 bases sitting between them. From germline, CDR1 is LGHNA and CDR2 YSLEER. Written as DNA, the CDR3 is TGCGCCAGCAGCCAAGAACTGGGTTGGGGAACTGAAGCTTTCTTT. Its protein is CASSQELGWGTEAFF.

This rearrangement joins TRBV28 to TRBJ2-7; D may be TRBD2 (5 bases). This CDR3 is 12 amino acids long. Germline V gene lookup returns CDR1 MDHEN and CDR2 SYDVKM. Trimming shortened V by 5 bases and J by 3 bases, and 8 bases separated the two germline ends. The CDR3 protein is CASSGGFYEQYF. CDR3 sequence (DNA): TGTGCCAGCAGTGGCGGGTTCTACGAGCAGTACTTC.

The genes are TRBV24-1 and TRBJ1-2; 7 nucleotides line up with TRBD1. CDR3 length: 12 amino acids. J gave up 2 bases and V 10 bases, and 3 bases lay outside the gene matches. CDR1 is KGHDR and CDR2 is SFDVKD in the germline V gene. CDR3 in amino acids: CATWTGNYGYTF. CDR3 coding DNA: TGTGCCACATGGACAGGAAACTATGGCTACACCTTC.

The rearrangement joins TRBV5-1 to TRBJ1-2; no clear D. The germline V gene encodes CDR1 SGHRS and CDR2 YFSETQ. V was trimmed by 4 bases and J by 4 bases, leaving 20 bases between them. The CDR3 loop spans 16 amino acids. The CDR3 DNA sequence: TGCGCCAGCAGCCCGACTCAACGGACGGGAGGCTATGGCTACACCTTC. Translated: CASSPTQRTGGYGYTF.

This chain joins TRBV19 and TRBJ2-3; 11 bases align to TRBD2. This CDR3 is built from 18 residues. Germline V gene lookup returns CDR1 LNHDA and CDR2 SQIVND (reference sequence). Trimming at V came to 4 bases and at J to 5 bases, leaving 14 bases not matched to a gene. CDR3: CASSRGLAGGPGGDTQYF. The CDR3 bases are TGTGCCAGTAGTAGGGGTTTAGCGGGAGGGCCTGGTGGAGATACGCAGTATTTT.

The V and J genes are TRBV13 and TRBJ1-2, with 8 bases matching TRBD1. V gave up 5 bases and J gave up 4 bases; unmatched junction bases: 6. Germline CDR1 reads PRHDT; CDR2 reads FYEKMQ (reference sequence). This CDR3 is built from 14 residues. The CDR3 here is CASSRRTGRYGYTF. The CDR3 bases are TGTGCCAGCAGCCGCCGGACAGGGCGCTATGGCTACACCTTC.

The chain couples TRBV7-9 to TRBJ2-1, with D possibly TRBD1 on 6 matching bases. CDR3 size: 13 residues. Germline V CDR1 and CDR2: SEHNR, FQNEAQ (reference sequence). V was pared by 5 bases and J by 9 bases, with 14 bases between. CDR3 amino acids: CASSRHRESEQFF. The CDR3, as DNA: TGTGCCAGCAGCCGACACAGGGAAAGTGAGCAGTTCTTC.

V and J are TRBV7-2 and TRBJ2-1; TRBD2 matches at 7 bases. From germline, CDR1 is SGHTA and CDR2 FQGNSA. Trimming cost V 1 base and J 6 bases; bases outside gene matches: 6. The CDR3 sequence is 15 residues long. CDR3 protein: CASSLGAGSVNEQFF. CDR3 sequence (DNA): TGTGCCAGCAGCTTAGGAGCGGGATCAGTCAATGAGCAGTTCTTC.

This sequence joins TRBV13 and TRBJ2-6; TRBD2 aligns across 7 bases. This CDR3 region has 18 residues. Looked up from germline, CDR1 is PRHDT and CDR2 is FYEKMQ (reference sequence). J was trimmed by 0 bases and V by 5 bases; bases with no gene match: 10. CDR3 nucleotide sequence: TGTGCCAGCAGCCCCCGAGGTGGGGGGGTCTCTGGGGCCAACGTCCTGACTTTC. It is translated as CASSPRGGGVSGANVLTF.

In this sample, this clone turned up once. The CDR3 sequence is CASSQPDRRSPLHF. In DNA, the CDR3 is TGTGCCAGCAGCCAGCCGGACAGAAGATCACCCCTCCACTTT. V is TRBV4-2 and J is TRBJ1-6, with D possibly being TRBD1 (6 bases). The length of the CDR3 is 14 residues. Germline-derived CDR1 and CDR2 are LGHNA and YNFKEQ. The ends were cut back, 3 bases at V and 10 bases at J, with 13 bases in the middle.

The chain is built from TRBV5-8 and TRBJ1-4; D gene unclear. This CDR3 is built from 15 residues. In germline, CDR1 is SGHTS, CDR2 YDEGEE. V was pared by 0 bases and J by 6 bases, with 12 bases between. CDR3 region: CASSLEGPAYEKLFF. CDR3 coding DNA: TGTGCCAGCAGCTTGGAGGGCCCGGCCTATGAAAAACTGTTTTTT. The variable domain in full, completed from reference TRBV5-8 and TRBJ1-4, reads EAGVTQSPTHLIKTRGQQATLRCSPISGHTSVYWYQQALGLGLQFLLWYDEGEERNRGNFPPRFSGRQFPNYSSELNVNALELEDSALYLCASSLEGPAYEKLFFGSGTQLSVL.

This sequence joins TRBV3-1 (or the pseudogene TRBV3-2) and TRBJ1-1; D not certain. This CDR3 comprises 15 residues. CDR1 is LGHDT, CDR2 YNNKEL, per germline (reference sequence). The V gene lost 4 bases and the J gene lost 3 bases, with 15 bases spanning the gap. CDR3 protein: CASSPSGRRDTEAFF. For the CDR3, the DNA is TGTGCCAGCAGCCCCTCCGGACGGCGTGACACTGAAGCTTTCTTT.